A single sample gave rise to the 30 T cell receptor beta chains below, sequenced in a study of PD-1 blockade in mismatch repair-deficient tumors. The table came from immunoSEQ multiplex PCR; TCRdb's copy has only in-frame clones and leaves some out. The sample lists more than 85,000 clones, about 79% occurring once. The material sequenced was peripheral blood, taken approximately 35 weeks after starting pembrolizumab. The receptors come from an adult with mismatch repair-deficient cancer.

The chain has TRBV5-1 and TRBJ1-3; D gene uncertain. Trimming shortened V by 2 bases and J by 1 base, and 4 bases separated the two germline ends. CDR1 and CDR2 from the germline V gene are SGHRS and YFSETQ. This CDR3 is built from 13 residues. The CDR3: CASSFVSGNTIYF. The CDR3, as DNA: TGCGCCAGCAGCTTCGTATCTGGAAACACCATATATTTT.

This sequence joins TRBV11-2 and TRBJ2-1; 7 nucleotides agree with TRBD2. V dropped 5 bases and J dropped 0; count of bases not matched to a gene: 4. The CDR3 has 15 residues. CDR1 and CDR2 (germline): SGHAT, FQNNGV. The CDR3 region is CASSSGTTSYNEQFF. The CDR3 DNA reads as TGTGCCAGCAGCAGTGGGACTACCTCCTACAATGAGCAGTTCTTC.

This chain links TRBV6-5 with TRBJ2-5; either TRBD1 or TRBD2 may supply D (5 bases each). This CDR3 is 12 amino acids long. Deletions cut 8 bases from V and 5 bases from J, with 12 bases between. Germline V lookup: CDR1 MNHEY, CDR2 SVGAGI. The CDR3 coding sequence is TGTGCCAGCCTCGGGGCTTCGGAGACCCAGTACTTC. This gives the protein CASLGASETQYF.

V and J are TRBV9 and TRBJ2-1, with D maybe TRBD2 (6 bases). The CDR3 is 15 amino acids. Germline V gene lookup returns CDR1 SGDLS and CDR2 YYNGEE. V lost 0 bases, J lost 4 bases, and 11 bases lay in between. CDR3 protein: CASSVAAGQYNEQFF. The CDR3 DNA is TGTGCCAGCAGCGTAGCGGCGGGGCAATACAATGAGCAGTTCTTC.

The chain joins TRBV5-5 to TRBJ1-3, with D possibly TRBD1 on 5 matching bases. The CDR3 is made up of 16 amino acids. Germline V gene sequence: CDR1 SGHKS, CDR2 YYEKEE (reference sequence). The V and J ends lost 4 bases and 3 bases respectively, with 17 bases between them. CDR3 nucleotide sequence: TGTGCCAGCAGCCCGGGACTCAGATCCGGTGGAAACACCATATATTTT. Its translation is CASSPGLRSGGNTIYF.

The V and J genes are TRBV18 and TRBJ2-7; 9 nucleotides align to TRBD1. The J segment lost 5 bases and the V segment lost 2 bases, leaving 7 bases of the junction unmatched. This CDR3 is 15 amino acids long. Germline lookup yields CDR1 KGHSH and CDR2 LQKENI. The CDR3, as DNA: TGTGCCAGCTCACCAGGGACAGGGCCCATCGACGAGCAGTACTTC. Amino acids: CASSPGTGPIDEQYF.

The rearrangement joins TRBV7-8 to TRBJ1-1; possibly TRBD1 for D (5 bases). This CDR3 comprises 13 residues. V lost 1 base, J lost 11 bases, and 14 bases lay in between. Germline CDR1 reads SGHVS; CDR2 reads FQNEAQ. Here the CDR3 DNA reads TGTGCCAGCAGCTTAGTTGAGAGGGGCAAGGCTTTCTTT. Translation gives CASSLVERGKAFF.

The chain recombines TRBV7-8 with TRBJ1-5; TRBD1 is a possible D gene (6 bases). The CDR3 contains 16 residues. Germline-derived CDR1 and CDR2 are SGHVS and FQNEAQ. V lost 1 base, J lost 7 bases, and 17 bases lay in between. The CDR3 reads CASSLGLWGAWQPQHF. The CDR3 nucleotides are TGTGCCAGCAGCTTAGGCCTTTGGGGGGCTTGGCAGCCCCAGCATTTT.

The chain has TRBV11-2 and TRBJ2-5; perhaps TRBD2 as D (5 bases). This CDR3 is 11 amino acids long. Trimming shortened V by 5 bases and J by 10 bases, and 11 bases separated the two germline ends. CDR1 and CDR2 (germline): SGHAT, FQNNGV. The CDR3 region is CASSEGPDQYF. The DNA for the CDR3 is TGTGCCAGCAGCGAGGGTCCCGACCAGTACTTC.

The V call is TRBV6-1, the J call TRBJ2-7, with 7 positions matching TRBD1. The ends lost 3 bases at V and 5 bases at J; junction bases unmatched: 10. Per the germline V gene, CDR1 is MNHNS and CDR2 is SASEGT. The CDR3 sequence is 15 residues long. The CDR3: CASSDWTGVHHEQYF. The CDR3 nucleotides are TGTGCCAGCAGTGATTGGACAGGAGTGCACCACGAGCAGTACTTC.

V gene TRBV18 combines with J gene TRBJ1-2; D is ambiguous. V lost 6 bases and J lost 8, with 28 bases in between. Germline V CDR1 and CDR2: KGHSH, LQKENI. The CDR3 has 17 amino acids. CDR3 region: CASSPGQADVSEGGYTF. CDR3 nucleotide sequence: TGTGCCAGCTCTCCGGGCCAGGCCGATGTAAGTGAGGGAGGCTACACCTTC.

Details on this clone: An end of the junction differs from the germline gene, which may be a read error. The V gene is TRBV2, the J gene TRBJ2-3; TRBD2 matches at 9 bases. CDR3 length equals 13 residues. Germline CDR1 reads SNHLY; CDR2 reads FYNNEI. CDR3 in DNA: TGTGCCAGCAGTCCCTCACTAGCGGGTTCGTCCAATTTT. It is translated as CASSPSLAGSSNF.

The chain employs TRBV29-1 and TRBJ2-7, with D perhaps given as TRBD1 or TRBD2 (6 bases each). This CDR3 is 13 amino acids long. Germline CDR1 SQVTM, CDR2 ANQGSEA. The V gene lost 2 bases and the J gene lost 2 bases, with 10 bases spanning the gap. The CDR3 DNA reads as TGCAGCGTTGAATTGGGGGGCACCTACGAGCAGTACTTC. Translation: CSVELGGTYEQYF.

V is TRBV5-1 and J is TRBJ2-3; 13 bases match TRBD2. The germline gives CDR1 SGHRS, CDR2 YFSETQ. Unmatched junction bases numbered 7, after V lost 0 bases and J lost 6 bases. CDR3 size: 17 residues. The CDR3 region has the DNA TGCGCCAGCAGCTTGGCTACTAGCGGGAGGGCCATGGATACGCAGTATTTT. Its translation is CASSLATSGRAMDTQYF.

This chain connects TRBV28 to TRBJ1-1; 7 bases map to TRBD1. CDR3 length equals 12 residues. V was pared by 9 bases and J by 8 bases, with 9 bases of the junction left unmatched. Germline V gene data show CDR1 as MDHEN and CDR2 as SYDVKM. The CDR3 sequence: CASRKTGREAFF. DNA of the CDR3: TGTGCCAGTAGAAAGACAGGGCGGGAAGCTTTCTTT.

The J gene is TRBJ2-7, the V gene TRBV5-6, with D perhaps assigned TRBD1 or TRBD2 (6 bases each). V gave up 2 bases and J gave up 3 bases, with 18 bases separating them. The V gene's germline CDR1 is SGHDT and CDR2 YYEEEE. CDR3 size: 16 residues. The CDR3 DNA sequence: TGTGCCAGCAGCTTCTTAGAGGGGGGTCGAATCTACGAGCAGTACTTC. Its protein is CASSFLEGGRIYEQYF.

This chain joins TRBV14 and TRBJ1-2, with 7 positions matching TRBD1. Per germline, CDR1 SGHDN and CDR2 FVKESK. V lost 1 base and J lost 4; bases outside the gene matches: 9. There are 16 residues in the CDR3. CDR3 sequence reads: CASSQGPQGRAYGYTF. In nucleotides, the CDR3 is TGTGCCAGCAGCCAAGGACCACAGGGGAGAGCCTATGGCTACACCTTC. The variable domain in full, completed from reference TRBV14 and TRBJ1-2, reads EAGVTQFPSHSVIEKGQTVTLRCDPISGHDNLYWYRRVMGKEIKFLLHFVKESKQDESGMPNNRFLAERTGGTYSTLKVQPAELEDSGVYFCASSQGPQGRAYGYTFGSGTRLTVV.

This chain links TRBV29-1 with TRBJ2-1; the D is unclear. Per the germline V gene, CDR1 is SQVTM and CDR2 is ANQGSEA. CDR3 length: 14 amino acids. The ends were cut back, 1 base at V and 4 bases at J, with 11 bases in the middle. The CDR3 DNA sequence: TGCAGCGTTGAAGTTGTTCGGCAGTACAATGAGCAGTTCTTC. Encoded protein: CSVEVVRQYNEQFF.

The CDR3 protein is CASSLDPKGGYTF. CDR3 nucleotides: TGCGCCAGCAGCTTGGACCCCAAGGGTGGCTACACCTTC. The gene calls are TRBV5-1 and TRBJ1-2; D is undetermined. Germline loops: CDR1 SGHRS, CDR2 YFSETQ. Between the trimmed V and J ends, which lost 0 bases and 7 bases, there was a span of 10 bases. CDR3 size: 13 residues.

J is TRBJ1-3 and V is TRBV4-1, with no clear D. Trimming left V 1 base short and J 0 bases short, with 13 bases between. The CDR3 length is 17 residues. The germline V gene has CDR1 MGHRA and CDR2 YSYEKL. CDR3 amino acids: CASSQGVGYGSGNTIYF. CDR3 DNA: TGCGCCAGCAGCCAAGGGGTGGGCTACGGCTCTGGAAACACCATATATTTT.

V is TRBV5-5 and J is TRBJ2-4; D assignment may be TRBD1 or TRBD2 (6 bases each). The CDR3 has 15 residues. Trimming took off 3 bases at V and 7 bases at J, with 17 bases between the two ends. CDR1 and CDR2 from the germline V gene are SGHKS and YYEKEE (reference sequence). The CDR3 region is CASSSGQPRGNIQYF. In nucleotides, the CDR3 is TGTGCCAGCAGCTCGGGACAACCCCGGGGGAACATTCAGTACTTC.

A note on this clone: Other DNA sequences of this sample code for an identical CDR3. V is TRBV10-3 and J is TRBJ2-2; D call uncertain. CDR1 and CDR2 (germline): ENHRY, SYGVKD. The CDR3 is 14 amino acids. V was cut by 1 base and J by 3 bases, with 6 bases left in between. This chain's CDR3 is CAISEYEDTGELFF. CDR3 bases: TGTGCCATCAGTGAGTACGAGGACACCGGGGAGCTGTTTTTT.

The gene calls are TRBV11-2 and TRBJ2-6; D remains ambiguous. V shed 3 bases and J shed 2 bases, with 2 bases lying between them. The CDR3 has 13 amino acids. Germline loops: CDR1 SGHAT, CDR2 FQNNGV. CDR3 residues: CASSLAGANVLTF. In DNA form, the CDR3 reads TGTGCCAGCAGCTTGGCTGGGGCCAACGTCCTGACTTTC.

The rearrangement joins TRBV6-5 to TRBJ2-5; 7 bases are a match to TRBD1. V dropped 5 bases and J dropped 1; count of bases not matched to a gene: 1. There are 13 residues in the CDR3. Germline CDR1 reads MNHEY; CDR2 reads SVGAGI. The CDR3 here is CASSDRVQETQYF. DNA of the CDR3: TGTGCCAGCAGTGACAGGGTCCAAGAGACCCAGTACTTC.

V usage is TRBV30 and J usage is TRBJ2-2; D may be TRBD2 (6 bases). V shed 0 bases and J shed 4 bases, with 12 bases lying between them. Germline CDR1 and CDR2: GTSNPN and SVGIG (reference sequence). The CDR3 contains 15 residues. This chain's CDR3 is CAWSVGRTITGELFF. CDR3 nucleotides: TGTGCCTGGAGTGTGGGACGGACTATCACCGGGGAGCTGTTTTTT.

This rearrangement joins TRBV5-4 to TRBJ2-2; D tentatively fits TRBD1 or TRBD2 (7 bases each). V was pared by 3 bases and J by 5 bases, with 14 bases between. The CDR3 contains 15 residues. Germline V gene lookup returns CDR1 SGHNT and CDR2 YYREEE (reference sequence). Written as DNA, the CDR3 is TGTGCCAGCAGCTGGGAGGGGGCTGGAACCGGGGAGCTGTTTTTT. Translation gives CASSWEGAGTGELFF. Full variable domain (missing parts from reference TRBV5-4 and TRBJ2-2): ETGVTQSPTHLIKTRGQQVTLRCSSQSGHNTVSWYQQALGQGPQFIFQYYREEENGRGNFPPRFSGLQFPNYSSELNVNALELDDSALYLCASSWEGAGTGELFFGEGSRLTVL.

As for this clone: Compared with germline, one end of the junction differs, possibly owing to a read error. This chain joins TRBV6-5 and TRBJ2-2; 8 bases are shared with TRBD2. The germline CDR1 and CDR2 sequences are MNHEY and SVGAGI. The CDR3 is made up of 15 amino acids. The CDR3 is CASPSGGAPHRGAVF. For the CDR3, the DNA is TGTGCCAGCCCCTCGGGAGGGGCACCGCACCGGGGAGCTGTTTTT.

In the case of this clone: Other nucleotide sequences from this sample produce the same CDR3. This chain connects TRBV6-6 to TRBJ2-2; D call uncertain. Germline CDR1 MNHNY, CDR2 SVGAGI (reference sequence). The CDR3 covers 15 residues. The ends were cut back, 2 bases at V and 1 base at J, with 8 bases in the middle. In DNA form, the CDR3 reads TGTGCCAGCAGTTACAACTCGGAGAACACCGGGGAGCTGTTTTTT. Amino acid sequence: CASSYNSENTGELFF.

The V gene is TRBV15, the J gene TRBJ1-1; TRBD1 agrees at 8 bases. V trimming: 5 bases; J trimming: 6 bases; junction bases outside the gene matches: 14. The CDR3 loop spans 16 amino acids. Germline values: CDR1 LNHNV, CDR2 YYDKDF (reference sequence). In DNA form, the CDR3 reads TGTGCCACCAGCCCTGGACTGGACAGGGTTGACGCTGAAGCTTTCTTT. It is translated as CATSPGLDRVDAEAFF.

The V call is TRBV5-4, the J call TRBJ2-2, with 8 nucleotides matching TRBD2. Germline CDR1 reads SGHNT; CDR2 reads YYREEE (reference sequence). V lost 0 bases to trimming and J lost 5 bases; unmatched junction nucleotides: 9. This CDR3 contains 17 residues. CDR3 sequence (DNA): TGTGCCAGCAGCTTGGGATTAGCGGGATTCGTTACCGGGGAGCTGTTTTTT. Protein sequence: CASSLGLAGFVTGELFF.